Listed below are T cell receptor beta chains from one sample, sequenced in a study of regulatory T cells in long-lasting Graves disease. TCRdb reprocessed the multiplex PCR reads with MiXCR, giving one entry per CDR3 protein. The sample includes 350,000 to 550,000 distinct CDR3 sequences, about 15% of them seen just once. This same sample was also taken into another study, of T cells in Graves' hyperthyroidism and ophthalmopathy.

The sequencing here drew on peripheral blood mononuclear cells (PBMCs), taken at new diagnosis, from a patient treated with antithyroid drugs. These receptors originate from a woman under 40 with Graves disease. CDR3s include the opening cysteine and the closing phenylalanine or tryptophan. D genes are given only for firm matches. Rows give clone size only sometimes, using once, few, many, or a class for an expanded clone.

J: TRBJ2-3
D: .
V: TRBV7-9
size: .
DNA: TGTGCCAGCAGCCCCTTCACGCAGGGCTCCGGTACGCAGTATTTT
CDR3: CASSPFTQGSGTQYF

J: TRBJ1-1
D: .
V: TRBV11-1
size: .
DNA: TGTGCCAGCAGCTGGAAGATGAACACTGAAGCTTTCTTT
CDR3: CASSWKMNTEAFF

J: TRBJ2-4
D: .
V: TRBV4-1
size: few
DNA: TGCGCCAGCAGCCAAGAGAGAACTCTCGCGTCAACCAAAAACATTCAGTACTTC
CDR3: CASSQERTLASTKNIQYF

J: TRBJ2-3
D: TRBD2
V: TRBV5-1
size: .
DNA: TGCGCCAGCAGCCCCCAAGCGGGAGGGCCGGGCACAGATACGCAGTATTTT
CDR3: CASSPQAGGPGTDTQYF

J: TRBJ2-3
D: .
V: TRBV19
size: .
DNA: TGTGCCAGTACCGGGACAGACAACACTTTCGTCGGGGGGGATACGCAGTATTTT
CDR3: CASTGTDNTFVGGDTQYF

J: TRBJ1-2
D: .
V: TRBV28
size: many
DNA: TGTGCCAGCAGAGTTGGGGGTAGCTATGGCTACACCTTC
CDR3: CASRVGGSYGYTF

J: TRBJ2-1
D: TRBD2
V: TRBV11-2
size: .
DNA: TGTGCCAGCAGCCCACTCGGGACTAGCGGGATTAATGAGCAGTTCTTC
CDR3: CASSPLGTSGINEQFF

J: TRBJ2-5
D: TRBD2
V: TRBV13
size: many
DNA: TGTGCCAGCAGCGGCTCCGGGACTAGTGGGGAGACCCAGTACTTC
CDR3: CASSGSGTSGETQYF

J: TRBJ1-6
D: .
V: TRBV7-2
size: many
DNA: TGTGCCAGCAGCTTAGCGGCAGTCGAGCCCCTCCACTTT
CDR3: CASSLAAVEPLHF

J: TRBJ2-5
D: .
V: TRBV3-1
size: many
DNA: TGTGCCAGCAGCCCCCTTGGTCAGGGGCGGGAGACCCAGTACTTC
CDR3: CASSPLGQGRETQYF

J: TRBJ2-3
D: TRBD2
V: TRBV4-1
size: few
DNA: TGCGCCAGCAGCCCCAATGCTCGCGGGACTAGCGGCACAGATACGCAGTATTTT
CDR3: CASSPNARGTSGTDTQYF

J: TRBJ2-1
D: TRBD2
V: TRBV24-1
size: .
DNA: TGTGCCACCAGTGGTAGCGGGAGAACTAACCCCGGGGGGTCCTACAATGAGCAGTTCTTC
CDR3: CATSGSGRTNPGGSYNEQFF

J: TRBJ2-2
D: .
V: TRBV7-6
size: few
DNA: TGTGCCAGCAGCTCCCTGACAGGAAACACCGGGGAGCTGTTTTTT
CDR3: CASSSLTGNTGELFF

J: TRBJ1-1
D: .
V: TRBV19
size: many
DNA: TGTGCCAGTAGTATATGGACAGACACTGAAGCTTTCTTT
CDR3: CASSIWTDTEAFF

J: TRBJ2-7
D: TRBD1
V: TRBV28
size: .
DNA: TGTGCCAGCCGGACAGGGGGCGCGGTCCACGAGCAGTACTTC
CDR3: CASRTGGAVHEQYF

J: TRBJ1-6
D: .
V: TRBV11-3
size: .
DNA: TGTGCCAGCAGCTTAAAGGACCGTCCCCTCCACTTT
CDR3: CASSLKDRPLHF

J: TRBJ2-3
D: TRBD2
V: TRBV6-2/TRBV6-3
size: many
DNA: TGTGCCAGCAGGGTTAGCGGGAGCCAAACAGATACGCAGTATTTT
CDR3: CASRVSGSQTDTQYF

J: TRBJ1-1
D: TRBD1
V: TRBV2
size: many
DNA: TGTGCCAGTAGGGCCGGGACAGGGTACGATTTGAACACTGAAGCTTTCTTT
CDR3: CASRAGTGYDLNTEAFF

J: TRBJ1-2
D: .
V: TRBV2
size: many
DNA: TGTGCCAGCAGTGTGCATGGACCCCGGGGCTACACCTTC
CDR3: CASSVHGPRGYTF

J: TRBJ2-7
D: .
V: TRBV29-1
size: few
DNA: TGCAGCGCCCGGGACGGCCGCTACGAGCAGTACTTC
CDR3: CSARDGRYEQYF

J: TRBJ1-2
D: .
V: TRBV5-1
size: .
DNA: TGCGCCAGCAGCCAAGACGGCGGAGGTGGCTACACCTTC
CDR3: CASSQDGGGGYTF

J: TRBJ1-1
D: .
V: TRBV19
size: .
DNA: TGTGCCAGTAGGGACAGCGGGAACACTGAAGCTTTCTTT
CDR3: CASRDSGNTEAFF

J: TRBJ2-7
D: .
V: TRBV5-1
size: many
DNA: TGCGCCAGCAGCTTGGTGTCAGCAAAAACCTACGAGCAGTACTTC
CDR3: CASSLVSAKTYEQYF